The 11 T cell receptor beta chains reported below all come from one sample, sequenced in a study of CD8+ T cells in alopecia areata. Investigators isolated RNA and reverse transcribed it into cDNA to act as the sequencing template. Sequenced by immunoSEQ multiplex PCR; TCRdb stores in-frame clones only, minus some. Of hundreds of thousands of clones in the sample, 67% were seen once. Sequenced here: CD4+ T cells sorted from blood, sampled at week 0. All receptors come from a human donor with alopecia areata.

V gene TRBV7-8 combines with J gene TRBJ2-4, with D perhaps TRBD2 (6 bases). Germline CDR1 SGHVS, CDR2 FQNEAQ. Trimming pared 3 bases from V and 7 bases from J, leaving 10 bases between. The CDR3 sequence is 13 residues long. DNA for the CDR3: TGTGCCAGCAGCTTGTTTCGGGGGAACATTCAGTACTTC. It yields the protein CASSLFRGNIQYF. Together with reference TRBV7-8 and TRBJ2-4, the CDR3 gives the full variable domain: GAGVSQSPRYKVAKRGQDVALRCDPISGHVSLFWYQQALGQGPEFLTYFQNEAQLDKSGLPSDRFFAERPEGSVSTLKIQRTQQEDSAVYLCASSLFRGNIQYFGAGTRLSVL.

This chain uses TRBV7-8 with TRBJ2-5; maybe TRBD2 (6 bases). CDR1 and CDR2 from the germline V gene are SGHVS and FQNEAQ. With 5 bases removed from V and 2 bases from J, the gap between germline ends came to 15 bases. The CDR3 runs to 15 residues. CDR3 residues: CASSHGLARQETQYF. CDR3 DNA sequence: TGTGCCAGCAGCCATGGGCTAGCGAGGCAAGAGACCCAGTACTTC.

This chain links TRBV2 with TRBJ2-7; no clear D. The CDR3 runs 10 residues. V lost 4 bases and J 6 bases, leaving 4 bases between the germline ends. Germline lookup yields CDR1 SNHLY and CDR2 FYNNEI. The CDR3 loop reads CASSVIEQYF. CDR3 bases: TGTGCCAGCAGTGTGATCGAGCAGTACTTC.

This clone has just a few counts. The gene calls are TRBV28 and TRBJ1-3; possibly TRBD1 for D (6 bases). Germline V CDR1 and CDR2: MDHEN, SYDVKM. The CDR3 totals 15 residues. V was pared by 5 bases and J by 0 bases, with 11 bases between. DNA of the CDR3: TGTGCCAGCAGTATAGGGACAAGCTCTGGAAACACCATATATTTT. Protein product: CASSIGTSSGNTIYF.

CDR3 coding DNA: TGTGCCAGCAGTTCGACAGGAGGCTTGACTAATGAAAAACTGTTTTTT. Its protein is CASSSTGGLTNEKLFF. V usage is TRBV25-1 and J usage is TRBJ1-4, with D perhaps TRBD1 (6 bases). CDR1 MGHDK and CDR2 SYGVNS come from the germline V gene. With 5 bases removed from V and 2 bases from J, the gap between germline ends came to 15 bases. This CDR3 region has 16 residues.

CDR3 in amino acids: CASSPQGDGYTF. CDR3 coding DNA: TGTGCCAGCAGCCCACAGGGGGATGGCTACACCTTC. The chain uses TRBV13 and TRBJ1-2, with 8 bases aligning to TRBD1. This CDR3 contains 12 residues. V lost 5 bases, J lost 6 bases, and 2 bases stayed unmatched. Germline lookup yields CDR1 PRHDT and CDR2 FYEKMQ (reference sequence).

As to this clone: Distinct nucleotide sequences in the sample also encode this CDR3. This sequence joins TRBV29-1 and TRBJ1-1; the D gene is possibly TRBD1 (6 bases). The CDR3 spans 13 residues. Trimming took off 4 bases at V and 0 bases at J, with 9 bases between the two ends. CDR1 and CDR2 from the germline V gene are SQVTM and ANQGSEA. The CDR3 bases are TGCAGCGTTGGCGGACAGCTGAACACTGAAGCTTTCTTT. The encoded protein is CSVGGQLNTEAFF.

CDR3 in amino acids: CASSPTLTYEQYF. CDR3 nucleotide sequence: TGTGCCAGCAGCCCGACCCTAACCTACGAGCAGTACTTC. The gene calls are TRBV9 and TRBJ2-7; D is unresolved. The V gene lost 4 bases and the J gene lost 2 bases, with 10 bases spanning the gap. CDR3 length: 13 residues. Germline V CDR1 and CDR2: SGDLS, YYNGEE.

The chain recombines TRBV4-3 with TRBJ2-5; TRBD2 matches 9 bases. J was trimmed by 7 bases and V by 0 bases; bases with no gene match: 6. This CDR3 contains 15 residues. CDR1 is LGHNA and CDR2 is YSLEER in the germline V gene. CDR3 protein: CASSQDNAAGGTQYF. CDR3 coding DNA: TGCGCCAGCAGCCAAGACAACGCAGCGGGGGGGACCCAGTACTTC.

V and J are TRBV4-3 and TRBJ2-3; weak D call: TRBD2 (6 bases). Trimming pared 3 bases from V and 4 bases from J, leaving 17 bases between. This CDR3 region has 16 residues. Per germline, CDR1 LGHNA and CDR2 YSLEER. The CDR3 reads CASSQGAGSSPDTQYF. The CDR3 region has the DNA TGCGCCAGCAGCCAGGGTGCCGGGAGTAGCCCAGATACGCAGTATTTT.

The gene calls are TRBV7-9 and TRBJ1-1; D unresolved. CDR1 is SEHNR, CDR2 FQNEAQ, per germline (reference sequence). V lost 4 bases and J lost 0, with 12 bases in between. This CDR3 comprises 15 residues. CDR3 loop: CASSSTKTMNTEAFF. In DNA, the CDR3 is TGTGCCAGCAGCTCAACGAAGACCATGAACACTGAAGCTTTCTTT. The whole variable domain, filled in from reference TRBV7-9 and TRBJ1-1, reads DTGVSQNPRHKITKRGQNVTFRCDPISEHNRLYWYRQTLGQGPEFLTYFQNEAQLEKSRLLSDRFSAERPKGSFSTLEIQRTEQGDSAMYLCASSSTKTMNTEAFFGQGTRLTVV.